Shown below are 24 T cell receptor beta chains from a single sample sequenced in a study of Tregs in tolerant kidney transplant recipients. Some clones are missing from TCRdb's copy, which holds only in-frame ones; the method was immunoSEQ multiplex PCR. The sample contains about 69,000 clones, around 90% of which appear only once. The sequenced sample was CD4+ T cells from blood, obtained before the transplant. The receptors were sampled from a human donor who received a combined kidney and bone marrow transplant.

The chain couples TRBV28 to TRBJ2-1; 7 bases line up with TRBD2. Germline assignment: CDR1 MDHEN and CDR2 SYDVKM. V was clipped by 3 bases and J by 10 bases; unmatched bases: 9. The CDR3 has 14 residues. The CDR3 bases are TGTGCCAGCAGTTTCCCCGGGGGAGGGGACGAGCAGTTCTTC. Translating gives CASSFPGGGDEQFF.

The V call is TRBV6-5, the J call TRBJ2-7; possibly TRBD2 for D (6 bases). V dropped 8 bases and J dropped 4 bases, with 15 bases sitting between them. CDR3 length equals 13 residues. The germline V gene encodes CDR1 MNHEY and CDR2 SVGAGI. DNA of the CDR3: TGTGCCAGCGGCCGGGGGATAGAATACGAGCAGTACTTC. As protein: CASGRGIEYEQYF.

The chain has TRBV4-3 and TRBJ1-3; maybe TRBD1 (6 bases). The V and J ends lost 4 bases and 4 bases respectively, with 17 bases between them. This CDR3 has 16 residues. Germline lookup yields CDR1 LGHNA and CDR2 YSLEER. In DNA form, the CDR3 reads TGCGCCAGCAGCCCATTCTTTCAGGGGAACGGAAACACCATATATTTT. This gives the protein CASSPFFQGNGNTIYF.

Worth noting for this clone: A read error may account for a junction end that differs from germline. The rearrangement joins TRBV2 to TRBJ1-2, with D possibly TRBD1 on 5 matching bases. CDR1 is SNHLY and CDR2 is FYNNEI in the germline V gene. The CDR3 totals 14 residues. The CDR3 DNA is TGTGCCAGCAGGGAAGGGGCCGCTAACTATGGCTACACCTTC. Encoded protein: CASREGAANYGYTF.

The CDR3: CASSLGTSGSTDTQYF. Here the CDR3 DNA reads TGTGCCAGCAGCTTAGGGACTAGCGGGAGCACAGATACGCAGTATTTT. The chain has TRBV11-1 and TRBJ2-3; TRBD2 matches at 11 bases. Germline V gives CDR1 SGHAT, CDR2 FQDESV (reference sequence). The CDR3 has 16 amino acids. J lost 0 bases, V lost 1 base, and 0 bases had no gene match.

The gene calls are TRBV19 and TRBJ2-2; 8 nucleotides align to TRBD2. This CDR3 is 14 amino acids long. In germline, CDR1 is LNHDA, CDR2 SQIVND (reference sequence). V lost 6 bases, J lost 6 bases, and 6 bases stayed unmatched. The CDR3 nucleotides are TGTGCCAGTAGGGGTAGCGGGGTCGCCGGGGAGCTGTTTTTT. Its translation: CASRGSGVAGELFF.

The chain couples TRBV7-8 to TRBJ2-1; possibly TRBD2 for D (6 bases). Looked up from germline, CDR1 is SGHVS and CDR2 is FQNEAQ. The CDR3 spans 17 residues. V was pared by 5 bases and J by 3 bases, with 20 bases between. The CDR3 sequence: CASSPVGASVYYNEQFF. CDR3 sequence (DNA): TGTGCCAGCAGCCCGGTCGGGGCTAGCGTTTACTACAATGAGCAGTTCTTC. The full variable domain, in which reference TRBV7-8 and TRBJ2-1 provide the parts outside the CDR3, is GAGVSQSPRYKVAKRGQDVALRCDPISGHVSLFWYQQALGQGPEFLTYFQNEAQLDKSGLPSDRFFAERPEGSVSTLKIQRTQQEDSAVYLCASSPVGASVYYNEQFFGPGTRLTVL.

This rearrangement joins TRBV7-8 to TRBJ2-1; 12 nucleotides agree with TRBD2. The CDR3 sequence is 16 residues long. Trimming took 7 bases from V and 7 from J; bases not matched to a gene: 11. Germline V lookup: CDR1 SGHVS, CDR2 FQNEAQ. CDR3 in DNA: TGTGCCAGCACCATAACTAGCGGGAGGCCTTTGAATGAGCAGTTCTTC. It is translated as CASTITSGRPLNEQFF.

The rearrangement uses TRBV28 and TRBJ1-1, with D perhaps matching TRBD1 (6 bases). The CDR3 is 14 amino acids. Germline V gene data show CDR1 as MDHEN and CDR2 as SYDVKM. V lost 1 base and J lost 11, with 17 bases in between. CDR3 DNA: TGTGCCAGCAGTTTATTCAGCGGGGGGCGCGTTGCTTTCTTT. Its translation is CASSLFSGGRVAFF.

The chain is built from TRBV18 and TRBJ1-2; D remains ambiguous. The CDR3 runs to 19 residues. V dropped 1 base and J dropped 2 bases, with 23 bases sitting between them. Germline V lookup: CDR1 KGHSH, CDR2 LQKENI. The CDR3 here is CASSPLPTSGERENYGYTF. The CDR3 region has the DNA TGTGCCAGCTCACCACTTCCGACATCCGGGGAGAGGGAGAACTATGGCTACACCTTC.

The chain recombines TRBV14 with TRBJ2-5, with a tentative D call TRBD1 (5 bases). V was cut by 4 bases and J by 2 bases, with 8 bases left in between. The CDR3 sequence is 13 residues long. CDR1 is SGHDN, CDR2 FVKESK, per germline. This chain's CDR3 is CASSRRVQETQYF. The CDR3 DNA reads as TGTGCCAGCAGCCGCAGGGTACAAGAGACCCAGTACTTC.

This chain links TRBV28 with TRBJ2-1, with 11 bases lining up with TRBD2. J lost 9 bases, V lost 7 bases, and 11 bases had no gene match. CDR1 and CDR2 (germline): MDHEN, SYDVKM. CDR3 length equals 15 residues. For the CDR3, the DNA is TGTGCCAGCACCCGGCCTTGGACTAGCGGGCCTGAGCAGTTCTTC. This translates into CASTRPWTSGPEQFF.

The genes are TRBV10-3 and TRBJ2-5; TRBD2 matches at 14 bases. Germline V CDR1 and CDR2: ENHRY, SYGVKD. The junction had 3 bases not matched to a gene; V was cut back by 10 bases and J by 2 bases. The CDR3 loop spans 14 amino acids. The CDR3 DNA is TGTGCCACCGGGACTAGCGGGAGTCAAGAGACCCAGTACTTC. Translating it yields CATGTSGSQETQYF.

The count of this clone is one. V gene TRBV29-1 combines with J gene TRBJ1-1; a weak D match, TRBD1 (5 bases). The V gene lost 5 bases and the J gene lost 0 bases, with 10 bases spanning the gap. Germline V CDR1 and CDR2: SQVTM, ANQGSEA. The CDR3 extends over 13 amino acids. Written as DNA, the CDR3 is TGCAGCGTTAAACAGGTACTGAACACTGAAGCTTTCTTT. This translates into CSVKQVLNTEAFF.

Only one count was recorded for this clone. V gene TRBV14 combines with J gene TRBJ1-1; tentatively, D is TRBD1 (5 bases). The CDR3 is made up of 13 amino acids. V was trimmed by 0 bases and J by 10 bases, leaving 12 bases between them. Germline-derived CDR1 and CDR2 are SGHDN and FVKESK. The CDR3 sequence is CASSQDRRGGAFF. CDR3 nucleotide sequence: TGTGCCAGCAGCCAAGATCGGCGGGGGGGAGCTTTCTTT.

The CDR3 DNA reads TGTGCCAGCAGTGTTGTAGTCTGGGGGGGGCCCCACATCACGAACACTGAAGCTTTCTTT. Translated, it gives CASSVVVWGGPHITNTEAFF. J is TRBJ1-1 and V is TRBV2; perhaps TRBD1 as D (6 bases). Trimming took 4 bases from V and 1 from J, leaving 28 bases between them. CDR1 and CDR2 from the germline V gene are SNHLY and FYNNEI. The CDR3 is 20 residues long.

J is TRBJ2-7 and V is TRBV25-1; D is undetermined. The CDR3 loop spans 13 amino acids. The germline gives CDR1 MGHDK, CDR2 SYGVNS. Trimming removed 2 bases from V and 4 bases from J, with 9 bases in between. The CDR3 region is CASSENRRYEQYF. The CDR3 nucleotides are TGTGCCAGCAGTGAAAATCGGAGATACGAGCAGTACTTC.

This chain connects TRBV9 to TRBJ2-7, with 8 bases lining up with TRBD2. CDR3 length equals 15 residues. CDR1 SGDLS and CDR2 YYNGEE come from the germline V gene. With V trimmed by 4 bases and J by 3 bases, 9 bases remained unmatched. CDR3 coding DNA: TGTGCCAGCAGCCCGAACAGCGGGGGTTTCTACGAGCAGTACTTC. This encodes CASSPNSGGFYEQYF.

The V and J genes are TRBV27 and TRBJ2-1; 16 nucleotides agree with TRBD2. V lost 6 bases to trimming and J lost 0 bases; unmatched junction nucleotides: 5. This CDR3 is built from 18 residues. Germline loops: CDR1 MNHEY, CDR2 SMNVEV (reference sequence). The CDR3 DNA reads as TGTGCCAGCAGACGGGGACTAGCGGGAGGGAGCTCCTACAATGAGCAGTTCTTC. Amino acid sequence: CASRRGLAGGSSYNEQFF.

The CDR3 coding sequence is TGTGCCAGCAGTGAAGGGGCCGACAGAAAAGCTTTCTTT. This sequence encodes CASSEGADRKAFF. The V and J genes are TRBV2 and TRBJ1-1, with D possibly TRBD1 on 5 matching bases. Trimming took off 1 base at V and 9 bases at J, with 12 bases between the two ends. CDR3 length: 13 amino acids. Germline CDR1 is SNHLY and CDR2 is FYNNEI.

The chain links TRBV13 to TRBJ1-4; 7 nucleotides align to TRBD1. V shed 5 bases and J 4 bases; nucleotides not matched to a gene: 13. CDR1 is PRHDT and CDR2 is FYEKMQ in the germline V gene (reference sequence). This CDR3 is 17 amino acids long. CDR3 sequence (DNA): TGTGCCAGCAGCCCCCCCGGTGGGACAGCGATTAATGAAAAACTGTTTTTT. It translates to CASSPPGGTAINEKLFF.

The CDR3 DNA sequence: TGCGCCAGCAGCTTGGGCGGGGCCCAGTTCTACGAGCAGTACTTC. Translated: CASSLGGAQFYEQYF. The chain joins TRBV5-1 to TRBJ2-7; maybe TRBD2 (6 bases). Germline assignment: CDR1 SGHRS and CDR2 YFSETQ. Trimming removed 0 bases at V and 3 bases at J, with 13 bases between. This CDR3 is built from 15 residues.

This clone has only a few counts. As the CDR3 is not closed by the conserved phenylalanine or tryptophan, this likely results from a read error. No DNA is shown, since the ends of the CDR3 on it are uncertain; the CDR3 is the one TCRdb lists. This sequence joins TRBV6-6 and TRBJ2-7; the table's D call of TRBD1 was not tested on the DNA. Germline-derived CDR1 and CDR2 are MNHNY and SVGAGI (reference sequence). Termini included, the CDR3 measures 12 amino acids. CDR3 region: CASRPDRGPSRL.

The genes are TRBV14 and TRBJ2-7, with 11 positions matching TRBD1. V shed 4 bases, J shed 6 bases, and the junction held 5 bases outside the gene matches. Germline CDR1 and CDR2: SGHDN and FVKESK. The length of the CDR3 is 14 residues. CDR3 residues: CASSRDRGGSEQYF. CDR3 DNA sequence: TGTGCCAGCAGCCGGGACAGGGGGGGCTCCGAGCAGTACTTC.